This T cell receptor beta chain was identified during a study of blood T cell repertoires in COVID-19. CDR1 and CDR2 (germline): LGHDT, YNNKEL (reference sequence). Trimming removed 0 bases from V and 5 bases from J, with 9 bases in between. The CDR3 extends over 14 amino acids. Original processing notes: Nucleated cell counts were estimated from reference gene primer amplification. Sequenced by immunoSEQ multiplex PCR; TCRdb stores in-frame clones only, minus some. V and J calls plus clone size are reproduced from that table; the DNA served to infer D and trimming. This repertoire shows 150,000 to 200,000 clones, 81% found once; its top ten account for about 11%.

The sequence came from a man in his sixties with active or convalescent COVID-19. Sequencing used peripheral blood. V gene TRBV3-1 (or the pseudogene TRBV3-2) combines with J gene TRBJ2-3; D not resolved. CDR3 coding DNA: TGTGCCAGCAGCCAAGATCCGGGTTTAGATACGCAGTATTTT. It yields the protein CASSQDPGLDTQYF.